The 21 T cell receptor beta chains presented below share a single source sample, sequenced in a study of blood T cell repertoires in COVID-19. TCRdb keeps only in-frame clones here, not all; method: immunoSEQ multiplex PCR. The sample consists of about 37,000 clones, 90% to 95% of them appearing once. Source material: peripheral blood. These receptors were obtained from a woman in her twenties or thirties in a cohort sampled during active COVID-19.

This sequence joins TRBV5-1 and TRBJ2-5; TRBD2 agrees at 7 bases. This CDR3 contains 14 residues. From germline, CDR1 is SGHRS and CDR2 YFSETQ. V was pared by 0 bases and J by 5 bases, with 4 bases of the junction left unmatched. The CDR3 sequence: CASSLERGGETQYF. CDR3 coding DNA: TGCGCCAGCAGCTTGGAGCGGGGCGGGGAGACCCAGTACTTC.

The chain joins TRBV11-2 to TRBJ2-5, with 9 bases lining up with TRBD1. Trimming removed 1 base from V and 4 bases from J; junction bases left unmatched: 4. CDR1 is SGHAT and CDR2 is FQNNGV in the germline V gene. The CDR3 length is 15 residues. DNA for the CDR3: TGTGCCAGCAGCTTAGGGGACAGGGACACAGAGACCCAGTACTTC. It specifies CASSLGDRDTETQYF.

The CDR3, as DNA: TGTGCCAGCAGCGTAGTGGGGGGCCAAGAGACCCAGTACTTC. Protein: CASSVVGGQETQYF. This chain connects TRBV9 to TRBJ2-5; D might be TRBD2 (6 bases). Looked up from germline, CDR1 is SGDLS and CDR2 is YYNGEE. Trimming removed 0 bases at V and 1 base at J, with 7 bases between. CDR3 length equals 14 residues.

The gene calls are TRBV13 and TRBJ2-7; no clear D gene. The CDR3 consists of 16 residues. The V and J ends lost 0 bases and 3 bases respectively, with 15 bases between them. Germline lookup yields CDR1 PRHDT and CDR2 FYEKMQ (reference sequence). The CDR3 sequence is CASSLGSARTGYEQYF. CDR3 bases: TGTGCCAGCAGCTTAGGAAGCGCCCGCACGGGCTACGAGCAGTACTTC.

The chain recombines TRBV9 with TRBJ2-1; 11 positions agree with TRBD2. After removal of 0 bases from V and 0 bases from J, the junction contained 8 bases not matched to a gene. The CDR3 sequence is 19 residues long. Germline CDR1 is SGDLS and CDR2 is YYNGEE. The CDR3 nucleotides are TGTGCCAGCAGCGTAGTGGCTAGCGGGAGGCCGGGCTCCTACAATGAGCAGTTCTTC. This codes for CASSVVASGRPGSYNEQFF. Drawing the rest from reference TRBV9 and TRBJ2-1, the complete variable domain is DSGVTQTPKHLITATGQRVTLRCSPRSGDLSVYWYQQSLDQGLQFLIQYYNGEERAKGNILERFSAQQFPDLHSELNLSSLELGDSALYFCASSVVASGRPGSYNEQFFGPGTRLTVL.

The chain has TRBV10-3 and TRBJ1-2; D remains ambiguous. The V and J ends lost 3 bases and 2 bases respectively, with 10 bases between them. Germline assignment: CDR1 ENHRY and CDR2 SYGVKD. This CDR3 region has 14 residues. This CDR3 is CAISEPSSNYGYTF. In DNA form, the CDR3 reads TGTGCCATCAGTGAACCGAGCTCCAACTATGGCTACACCTTC.

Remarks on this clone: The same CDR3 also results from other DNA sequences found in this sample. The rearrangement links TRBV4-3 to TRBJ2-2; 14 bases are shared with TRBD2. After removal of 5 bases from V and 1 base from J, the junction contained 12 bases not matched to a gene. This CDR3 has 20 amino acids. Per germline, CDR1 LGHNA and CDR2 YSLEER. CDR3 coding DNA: TGCGCCAGCAGCACTCGACTAGCGGGAGGGCCTGAAAGGAACACCGGGGAGCTGTTTTTT. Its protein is CASSTRLAGGPERNTGELFF.

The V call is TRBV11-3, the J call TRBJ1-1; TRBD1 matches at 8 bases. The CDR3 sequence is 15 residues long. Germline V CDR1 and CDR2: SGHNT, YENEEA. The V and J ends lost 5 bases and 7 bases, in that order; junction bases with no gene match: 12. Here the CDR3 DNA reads TGTGCCAGCAGCCCTAGGACAGGGACTTATTTTGAAGCTTTCTTT. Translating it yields CASSPRTGTYFEAFF.

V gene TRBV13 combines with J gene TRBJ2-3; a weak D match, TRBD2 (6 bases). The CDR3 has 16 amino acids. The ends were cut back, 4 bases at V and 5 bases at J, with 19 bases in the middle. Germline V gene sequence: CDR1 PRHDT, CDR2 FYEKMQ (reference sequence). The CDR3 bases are TGTGCCAGCAGCTCTCCCGCCCGGGAGCTCGAAGATACGCAGTATTTT. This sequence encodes CASSSPARELEDTQYF. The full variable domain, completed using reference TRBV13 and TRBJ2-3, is AAGVIQSPRHLIKEKRETATLKCYPIPRHDTVYWYQQGPGQDPQFLISFYEKMQSDKGSIPDRFSAQQFSDYHSELNMSSLELGDSALYFCASSSPARELEDTQYFGPGTRLTVL.

CDR3 sequence: CASSLGTSGRAYRYNEQFF. CDR3 nucleotide sequence: TGTGCCAGCAGCTTAGGGACTAGCGGGAGGGCCTATCGGTACAATGAGCAGTTCTTC. The chain uses TRBV11-2 and TRBJ2-1; 15 bases agree with TRBD2. CDR3 length: 19 residues. V lost 1 base, J lost 4 bases, and 8 bases stayed unmatched. The V gene's germline CDR1 is SGHAT and CDR2 FQNNGV. The entire variable domain, with the rest obtained from reference TRBV11-2 and TRBJ2-1, is as follows: EAGVAQSPRYKIIEKRQSVAFWCNPISGHATLYWYQQILGQGPKLLIQFQNNGVVDDSQLPKDRFSAERLKGVDSTLKIQPAKLEDSAVYLCASSLGTSGRAYRYNEQFFGPGTRLTVL.

CDR3 nucleotide sequence: TGCGCCAGCAGCCAAGCGGCGGGACAGTCCTACGAGCAGTACTTC. As protein: CASSQAAGQSYEQYF. The chain joins TRBV4-1 to TRBJ2-7, with D perhaps matching TRBD1 (7 bases). The CDR3 loop spans 15 amino acids. V lost 1 base, J lost 1 base, and 11 bases lay in between. CDR1 is MGHRA and CDR2 is YSYEKL in the germline V gene.

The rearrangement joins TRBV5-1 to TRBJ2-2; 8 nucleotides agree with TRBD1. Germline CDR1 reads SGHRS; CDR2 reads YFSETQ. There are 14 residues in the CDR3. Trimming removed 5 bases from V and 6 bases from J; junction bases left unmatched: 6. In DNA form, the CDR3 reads TGCGCCAGCAGAGGACAGGGATTGGCCGGGGAGCTGTTTTTT. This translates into CASRGQGLAGELFF.

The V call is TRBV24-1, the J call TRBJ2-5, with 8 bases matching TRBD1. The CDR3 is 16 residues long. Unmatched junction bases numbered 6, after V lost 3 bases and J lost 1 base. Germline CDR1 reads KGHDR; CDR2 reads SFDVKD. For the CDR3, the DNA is TGTGCCACCAGTGATCCAGGACAGGGTCCCCAAGAGACCCAGTACTTC. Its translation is CATSDPGQGPQETQYF.

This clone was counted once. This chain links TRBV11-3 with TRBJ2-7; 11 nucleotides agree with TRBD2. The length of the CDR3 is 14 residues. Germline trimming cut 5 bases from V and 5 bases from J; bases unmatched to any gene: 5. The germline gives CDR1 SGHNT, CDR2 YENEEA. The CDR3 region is CASSPTSGDNEQYF. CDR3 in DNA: TGTGCCAGCAGCCCGACTAGCGGGGACAACGAGCAGTACTTC.

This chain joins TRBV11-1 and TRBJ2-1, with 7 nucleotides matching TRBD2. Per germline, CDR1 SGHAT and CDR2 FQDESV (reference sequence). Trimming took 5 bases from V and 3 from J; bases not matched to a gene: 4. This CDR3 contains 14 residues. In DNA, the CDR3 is TGTGCCAGCAGCCCTAGCGGAAACTACAATGAGCAGTTCTTC. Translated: CASSPSGNYNEQFF.

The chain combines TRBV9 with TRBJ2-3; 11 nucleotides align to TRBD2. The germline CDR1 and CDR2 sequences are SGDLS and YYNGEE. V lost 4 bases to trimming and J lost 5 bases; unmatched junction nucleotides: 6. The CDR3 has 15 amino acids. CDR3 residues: CASSPGLAALDTQYF. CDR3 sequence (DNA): TGTGCCAGCAGCCCGGGACTAGCGGCCCTAGATACGCAGTATTTT.

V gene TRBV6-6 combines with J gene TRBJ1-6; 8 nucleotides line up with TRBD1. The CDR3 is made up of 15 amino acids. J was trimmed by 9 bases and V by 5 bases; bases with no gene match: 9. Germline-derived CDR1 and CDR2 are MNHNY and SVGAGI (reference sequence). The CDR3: CASSKADREGSPLHF. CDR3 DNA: TGTGCCAGCAGTAAAGCGGACAGGGAAGGTTCACCCCTCCACTTT.

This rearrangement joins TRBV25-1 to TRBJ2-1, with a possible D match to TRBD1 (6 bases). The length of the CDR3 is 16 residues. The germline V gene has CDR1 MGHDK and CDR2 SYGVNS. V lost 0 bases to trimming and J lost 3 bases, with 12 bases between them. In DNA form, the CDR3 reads TGTGCCAGCAGTGAATATCAAGGGGGTCTCTACAATGAGCAGTTCTTC. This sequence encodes CASSEYQGGLYNEQFF.

CDR3: CSASRDSSNTGELFF. CDR3 DNA sequence: TGCAGTGCTAGTAGGGACAGTTCGAACACCGGGGAGCTGTTTTTT. The chain is built from TRBV20-1 and TRBJ2-2, with 7 bases lining up with TRBD1. This CDR3 has 15 amino acids. Germline V lookup: CDR1 DFQATT, CDR2 SNEGSKA (reference sequence). J was trimmed by 0 bases and V by 3 bases; bases with no gene match: 4.

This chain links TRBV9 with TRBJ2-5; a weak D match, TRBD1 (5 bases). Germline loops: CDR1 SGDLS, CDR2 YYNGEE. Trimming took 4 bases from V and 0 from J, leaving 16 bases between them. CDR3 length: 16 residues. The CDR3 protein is CASSPDLAGYQETQYF. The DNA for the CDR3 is TGTGCCAGCAGCCCCGACTTGGCAGGGTACCAAGAGACCCAGTACTTC.

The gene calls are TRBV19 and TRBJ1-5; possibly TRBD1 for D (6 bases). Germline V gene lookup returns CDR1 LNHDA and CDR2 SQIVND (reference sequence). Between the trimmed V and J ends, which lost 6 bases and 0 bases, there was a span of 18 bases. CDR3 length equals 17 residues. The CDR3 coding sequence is TGTGCCAGTAGCCTACCCCACAGGGCCAATAGCAATCAGCCCCAGCATTTT. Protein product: CASSLPHRANSNQPQHF.